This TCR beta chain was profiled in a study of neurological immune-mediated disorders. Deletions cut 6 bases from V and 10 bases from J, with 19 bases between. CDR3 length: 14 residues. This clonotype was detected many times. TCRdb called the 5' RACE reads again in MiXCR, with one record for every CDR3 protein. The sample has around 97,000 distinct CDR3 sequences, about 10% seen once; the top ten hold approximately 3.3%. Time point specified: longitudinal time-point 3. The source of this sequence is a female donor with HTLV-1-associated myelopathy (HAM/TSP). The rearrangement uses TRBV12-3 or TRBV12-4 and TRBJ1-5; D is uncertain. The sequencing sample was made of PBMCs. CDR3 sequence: CASSRSGGEGPQHF. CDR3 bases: TGTGCCAGCAGCCGAAGCGGTGGGGAGGGACCCCAGCATTTT.